This T cell receptor beta chain is from a study of T-cell memory formation after mild COVID-19. TCRdb re-analysed the 5' RACE reads in MiXCR, keeping a single row per CDR3 protein. The data show fewer than 150,000 distinct CDR3 sequences, with more than 13% seen just once and about 26% held by the top ten. There are 12 residues in the CDR3. Germline CDR1 and CDR2: MNHEY and SMNVEV (reference sequence). V was clipped by 8 bases and J by 7 bases, with 14 bases between them. The gene calls are TRBV27 and TRBJ1-2; no clear D. The sequence came from an adult woman who had mild COVID-19 (a few samples of this study predate the infection). Cell type and time point are not known. Sequencing used PBMCs or a T cell subset sorted from them (not recorded which). This CDR3 is CASRTTGSGYTF. DNA of the CDR3: TGTGCCAGCCGTACTACGGGCAGTGGCTACACCTTC.